The 27 T cell receptor beta chains below come from one sample, sequenced in a study of metastatic and nonmetastatic thyroid tumors. TCRdb re-called clones via MiXCR from the PCR reads. The sample yields approximately 13,000 clones, more than 20% seen once. Before thyroid surgery, none of the patients had received any treatment. The sequencing sample was made of adjacent normal tissue. These receptors were taken from a female donor with papillary thyroid cancer or a benign thyroid nodule (not recorded which). Some clones in this sample may be carry-over from other donors' samples.

The V gene is TRBV20-1, the J gene TRBJ1-1; D gene unclear. The V and J ends lost 1 base and 4 bases respectively, with 19 bases between them. The CDR3 has 16 residues. The germline gives CDR1 DFQATT, CDR2 SNEGSKA (reference sequence). The DNA for the CDR3 is TGCAGTGCTAGAGTGAGACATAGGTCAGGAAGCACTGAAGCTTTCTTT. Translating it yields CSARVRHRSGSTEAFF.

V is TRBV6-1 and J is TRBJ1-3; D remains ambiguous. Trimming removed 8 bases at V and 3 bases at J, with 11 bases between. CDR3 length: 13 residues. Germline assignment: CDR1 MNHNS and CDR2 SASEGT. The CDR3 protein is CASQEGRGNTIYF. The CDR3 nucleotides read TGTGCCAGCCAAGAGGGCCGTGGAAACACCATATATTTT.

This rearrangement joins TRBV20-1 to TRBJ2-5, with 10 nucleotides matching TRBD2. CDR3 length: 14 residues. Germline V gene sequence: CDR1 DFQATT, CDR2 SNEGSKA (reference sequence). The V and J ends lost 3 bases and 4 bases, in that order; junction bases with no gene match: 5. In DNA, the CDR3 is TGCAGTGCTAGGTTCCGGACTAGCGGAGAGACCCAGTACTTC. It encodes CSARFRTSGETQYF.

The genes are TRBV20-1 and TRBJ2-1, with 14 bases identical to TRBD2. V was clipped by 1 base and J by 7 bases; unmatched bases: 3. Germline lookup yields CDR1 DFQATT and CDR2 SNEGSKA (reference sequence). The CDR3 is made up of 15 amino acids. The CDR3 DNA reads as TGCAGTGCTAGAGGACTAGCGGGAGGGCCTAATGAGCAGTTCTTC. Protein product: CSARGLAGGPNEQFF.

The J gene is TRBJ1-3, the V gene TRBV3-1; D not resolved. The CDR3 contains 16 residues. V was cut by 5 bases and J by 0 bases, with 14 bases left in between. Germline CDR1 reads LGHDT; CDR2 reads YNNKEL (reference sequence). CDR3 in DNA: TGTGCCAGCAGCAAAGGCAGGTCGGGCTCTGGAAACACCATATATTTT. It yields the protein CASSKGRSGSGNTIYF.

This rearrangement joins TRBV28 to TRBJ1-2; D is perhaps TRBD1 (5 bases). This CDR3 is built from 13 residues. CDR1 and CDR2 from the germline V gene are MDHEN and SYDVKM. Trimming left V 3 bases short and J 4 bases short, with 9 bases between. Here the CDR3 DNA reads TGTGCCAGCAGTTTGGCAGGGAGCTATGGCTACACCTTC. Translating it yields CASSLAGSYGYTF.

This clone was recorded a few times. This chain links TRBV6-4 with TRBJ2-1, with 11 positions matching TRBD2. Germline-derived CDR1 and CDR2 are MRHNA and SNTAGT. CDR3 length: 15 amino acids. J lost 2 bases, V lost 5 bases, and 2 bases had no gene match. This CDR3 reads CASSRLAGTYNEQFF. The CDR3 coding sequence is TGTGCCAGCAGTCGACTAGCGGGGACCTACAATGAGCAGTTCTTC.

The chain joins TRBV5-6 to TRBJ2-5; D remains ambiguous. V was pared by 3 bases and J by 5 bases, with 8 bases between. Looked up from germline, CDR1 is SGHDT and CDR2 is YYEEEE. The CDR3 runs 12 residues. The CDR3 protein is CASSWGAETQYF. In nucleotides, the CDR3 is TGTGCCAGCAGCTGGGGTGCGGAGACCCAGTACTTC.

In this sample, this clone is medium-sized. The chain recombines TRBV28 with TRBJ2-6; D perhaps matches TRBD2 (5 bases). The germline V gene encodes CDR1 MDHEN and CDR2 SYDVKM. The germline V and J ends were trimmed by 3 bases and 3 bases, with 12 bases remaining between them. This CDR3 has 16 residues. CDR3 nucleotide sequence: TGTGCCAGCAGTTTTCACCCGGGAAGTGGGGCCAACGTCCTGACTTTC. It yields the protein CASSFHPGSGANVLTF.

This clone has a handful of counts. The chain uses TRBV7-9 and TRBJ2-7; D not certain. The CDR3 length is 12 residues. Germline CDR1 reads SEHNR; CDR2 reads FQNEAQ (reference sequence). V was trimmed by 1 base and J by 6 bases, leaving 7 bases between them. This chain's CDR3 is CASSLGSGEQYF. The CDR3 nucleotides read TGTGCCAGCAGCTTAGGGTCCGGCGAGCAGTACTTC.

This chain joins TRBV7-8 and TRBJ1-4; 7 bases are shared with TRBD1. V lost 4 bases and J lost 4; bases outside the gene matches: 3. The V gene's germline CDR1 is SGHVS and CDR2 FQNEAQ. The CDR3 contains 14 residues. CDR3 nucleotide sequence: TGTGCCAGCAGCTCGGGACAGAATAATGAAAAACTGTTTTTT. Protein product: CASSSGQNNEKLFF.

The CDR3 bases are TGTGCCAGCAGGACTAGTCCAGGGGCTACGGGGCAGTACTTC. It translates to CASRTSPGATGQYF. The V gene is TRBV11-2, the J gene TRBJ2-7, with D possibly called TRBD1 or TRBD2 (6 bases each). The germline V gene has CDR1 SGHAT and CDR2 FQNNGV. CDR3 length equals 14 residues. V lost 6 bases and J lost 9, with 21 bases in between.

In its sample, this clone was seen a few times. V gene TRBV4-1 combines with J gene TRBJ2-3; 7 positions agree with TRBD2. CDR3 length: 17 residues. Trimming at V came to 0 bases and at J to 2 bases, leaving 8 bases not matched to a gene. From germline, CDR1 is MGHRA and CDR2 YSYEKL. CDR3 residues: CASSQDRLAEYTDTQYF. The DNA of the CDR3 is TGCGCCAGCAGCCAAGATCGGCTAGCGGAGTACACAGATACGCAGTATTTT.

By share of the sample, this clone is medium-sized. This rearrangement joins TRBV24-1 to TRBJ2-1, with D perhaps TRBD1 (6 bases). In germline, CDR1 is KGHDR, CDR2 SFDVKD. V lost 3 bases and J lost 9, with 11 bases in between. This CDR3 comprises 13 residues. CDR3 in DNA: TGTGCCACCAGTGATCGAACAGGGACTGAGCAGTTCTTC. Amino acids: CATSDRTGTEQFF.

The chain recombines TRBV28 with TRBJ1-4; 7 bases are shared with TRBD1. The CDR3 spans 13 residues. Germline loops: CDR1 MDHEN, CDR2 SYDVKM. V trimming: 7 bases; J trimming: 7 bases; junction bases outside the gene matches: 6. In DNA, the CDR3 is TGTGCCAGCAATGCCGGACAGGCTGAAAAACTGTTTTTT. This encodes CASNAGQAEKLFF.

This clone was counted a few times. This may come from a read error, since a much larger clone is one base off. The chain recombines TRBV20-1 with TRBJ2-5; 7 nucleotides match TRBD2. There are 15 residues in the CDR3. Germline V gene sequence: CDR1 DFQATT, CDR2 SNEGSKA (reference sequence). The junction had 12 bases not matched to a gene; V was cut back by 3 bases and J by 5 bases. CDR3 loop: CSASPSGGSEETQYF. The CDR3 bases are TGCAGTGCTAGCCCCTCCGGGGGGAGTGAGGAGACCCAGTACTTC.

By share, this clone ranks as medium-sized. J is TRBJ2-5 and V is TRBV9, with TRBD2 matching 10 bases. Germline CDR1 SGDLS, CDR2 YYNGEE. Trimming removed 4 bases from V and 2 bases from J; junction bases left unmatched: 5. The CDR3 sequence is 15 residues long. The CDR3 DNA is TGTGCCAGCAGCCCGACTAGCGGGTTGCAAGAGACCCAGTACTTC. Translating it yields CASSPTSGLQETQYF.

The chain has TRBV20-1 and TRBJ2-7, with TRBD1 as a possible D gene (5 bases). Trimming stripped 5 bases from V and 4 bases from J, with 6 bases between. The CDR3 sequence is 10 residues long. Germline CDR1 and CDR2: DFQATT and SNEGSKA (reference sequence). The CDR3 sequence: CSAGQYEQYF. In DNA, the CDR3 is TGCAGTGCTGGACAATACGAGCAGTACTTC.

This clone appeared many times. The chain has TRBV4-1 and TRBJ1-4; TRBD1 matches at 10 bases. The germline CDR1 and CDR2 sequences are MGHRA and YSYEKL. This CDR3 has 15 amino acids. Trimming cost V 4 bases and J 2 bases; bases outside gene matches: 1. The DNA of the CDR3 is TGCGCCAGCAGCCGGGACAGGGGCACTAATGAAAAACTGTTTTTT. Amino acid sequence: CASSRDRGTNEKLFF.

This clone has just a few counts. The junction departs from germline at one end; a sequencing error may be responsible. V gene TRBV6-1 combines with J gene TRBJ2-1; no reliable D call. Germline lookup yields CDR1 MNHNS and CDR2 SASEGT. The CDR3 spans 8 residues. The CDR3 nucleotides are TGTGCCAGCGGGTCTTTCATCTTC. Its protein product is CASGSFIF.

This clone turned up a few times. V and J are TRBV28 and TRBJ1-4; unclear D gene. The CDR3 totals 14 residues. Trimming removed 6 bases at V and 8 bases at J, with 16 bases between. In germline, CDR1 is MDHEN, CDR2 SYDVKM. The CDR3 bases are TGTGCCAGCAGACCCCCGGTACAGTGGGAAAAACTGTTTTTT. Its protein product is CASRPPVQWEKLFF.

This clone has only one observation. The CDR3 coding sequence is TGTGCCAGCAAACCAGGGGGCGCCGCAGTGGGGGAGCTGTTTTTT. This codes for CASKPGGAAVGELFF. The chain combines TRBV11-2 with TRBJ2-2; 8 nucleotides agree with TRBD1. The CDR3 has 15 residues. In germline, CDR1 is SGHAT, CDR2 FQNNGV. V lost 7 bases and J lost 8; bases outside the gene matches: 12.

This clone is judged medium-sized (0.01 to 0.1%). This sequence joins TRBV2 and TRBJ1-2; D gene unclear. The CDR3 extends over 14 amino acids. V gave up 3 bases and J gave up 2 bases, with 10 bases separating them. Germline lookup yields CDR1 SNHLY and CDR2 FYNNEI. In nucleotides, the CDR3 is TGTGCCAGCAGTGATCCAGGAAAAAACTATGGCTACACCTTC. This encodes CASSDPGKNYGYTF.

This clone was seen a few times. The V gene is TRBV12-3 or TRBV12-4, the J gene TRBJ2-1, with a possible D match to TRBD2 (5 bases). V lost 5 bases and J lost 8, with 10 bases in between. The CDR3 sequence is 12 residues long. CDR3 amino acids: CASSPWEHEQFF. The CDR3 DNA follows: TGTGCCAGCAGTCCATGGGAGCATGAGCAGTTCTTC.

To note about this clone: One end of the junction is discordant with germline, which a read error may explain. V gene TRBV24-1 combines with J gene TRBJ2-7; D call uncertain. CDR3 length equals 15 residues. CDR1 and CDR2 (germline): KGHDR, SFDVKD. CDR3 bases: TGTGCCAGCAGTGAAGCGCTAGGAGCGTCCTACGAGCAGTACTTC. This encodes CASSEALGASYEQYF.

The gene calls are TRBV10-3 and TRBJ2-7; 9 nucleotides line up with TRBD1. This CDR3 contains 15 residues. From germline, CDR1 is ENHRY and CDR2 SYGVKD. The V and J ends lost 0 bases and 5 bases, in that order; junction bases with no gene match: 5. CDR3 amino acids: CAISESGQGGHEQYF. The CDR3 region has the DNA TGTGCCATCAGTGAGTCGGGACAGGGAGGCCACGAGCAGTACTTC.

The chain couples TRBV5-6 to TRBJ2-5, with D possibly matching TRBD1 (6 bases). V was shortened by 4 bases and J by 5 bases, with 21 bases between the two germline ends. The CDR3 length is 16 residues. Germline V CDR1 and CDR2: SGHDT, YYEEEE. CDR3 bases: TGTGCCAGCAGCCTAAACCTACAGGGCGTAGAGGAGACCCAGTACTTC. Protein: CASSLNLQGVEETQYF. Variable domain in full (rest from reference TRBV5-6 and TRBJ2-5): DAGVTQSPTHLIKTRGQQVTLRCSPKSGHDTVSWYQQALGQGPQFIFQYYEEEERQRGNFPDRFSGHQFPNYSSELNVNALLLGDSALYLCASSLNLQGVEETQYFGPGTRLLVL.